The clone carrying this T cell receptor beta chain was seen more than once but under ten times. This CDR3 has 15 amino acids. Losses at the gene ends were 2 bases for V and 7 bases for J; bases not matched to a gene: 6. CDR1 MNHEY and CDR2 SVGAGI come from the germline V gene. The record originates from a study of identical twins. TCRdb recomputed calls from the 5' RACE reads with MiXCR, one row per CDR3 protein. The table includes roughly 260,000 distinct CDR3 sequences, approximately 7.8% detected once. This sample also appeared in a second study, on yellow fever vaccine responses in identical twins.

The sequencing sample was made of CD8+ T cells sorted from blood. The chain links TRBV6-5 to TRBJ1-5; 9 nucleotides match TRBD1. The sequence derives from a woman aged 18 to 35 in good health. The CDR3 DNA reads TGTGCCAGCAGTTACGGACAGGGGTCATGGCAGCCCCAGCATTTT. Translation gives CASSYGQGSWQPQHF.